This TCR beta chain was identified in a study of radiotherapy plus CTLA-4 blockade in lung cancer. Findings and caveats of the study: Among blood TCR repertoires after radiotherapy plus ipilimumab, tumor-derived clones expanded.

This clone has more than one count but fewer than ten. Its specificity is unknown. This table comes from immunoSEQ multiplex PCR, and its TCRdb copy is limited to in-frame clones, with some not included. This sample has roughly 68,000 clones, with over 65% found just once. Trimming removed 3 bases from V and 1 base from J, with 14 bases in between. The CDR3 has 17 amino acids. CDR1 and CDR2 (germline): SGHDT, YYEEEE. This rearrangement joins TRBV5-6 to TRBJ1-6, with D maybe TRBD1 (6 bases). This clonotype was obtained from a human donor with non-small cell lung cancer who had a complete response to radiotherapy plus ipilimumab. Sequenced here: peripheral blood, sampled from a patient treated with radiotherapy plus ipilimumab. CDR3 bases: TGTGCCAGCAGCTCTCGCAGGGGAGAATCCTATAATTCACCCCTCCACTTT. This sequence encodes CASSSRRGESYNSPLHF.